This T cell receptor (beta chain) was recorded in a study of blood T cell repertoires in COVID-19. Overall study context: COVID-19 samples from acute and convalescent phases originated in the United States, Italy and Spain. T cells, B-cell-depleted T cells, or PBMCs supplied cDNA or gDNA.

Authors' analysis steps: By means of reference gene primer amplification, nucleated cell counts were estimated. Method: immunoSEQ multiplex PCR; TCRdb's copy keeps in-frame clones and lacks some. V, J and clone size derive from that table, while D and trimming were established from the DNA sequence. The repertoire holds about 14,000 clones, with about 88% as singletons. CDR3 length: 15 residues. J lost 0 bases, V lost 3 bases, and 2 bases had no gene match. The V gene's germline CDR1 is LNHDA and CDR2 SQIVND (reference sequence). The source is a human donor in a cohort sampled during active COVID-19. This chain links TRBV19 with TRBJ2-1; TRBD1 aligns across 7 bases. The sequencing input was peripheral blood. CDR3: CASSIAGGSYNEQFF. For the CDR3, the DNA is TGTGCCAGTAGTATTGCAGGGGGCTCCTACAATGAGCAGTTCTTC.